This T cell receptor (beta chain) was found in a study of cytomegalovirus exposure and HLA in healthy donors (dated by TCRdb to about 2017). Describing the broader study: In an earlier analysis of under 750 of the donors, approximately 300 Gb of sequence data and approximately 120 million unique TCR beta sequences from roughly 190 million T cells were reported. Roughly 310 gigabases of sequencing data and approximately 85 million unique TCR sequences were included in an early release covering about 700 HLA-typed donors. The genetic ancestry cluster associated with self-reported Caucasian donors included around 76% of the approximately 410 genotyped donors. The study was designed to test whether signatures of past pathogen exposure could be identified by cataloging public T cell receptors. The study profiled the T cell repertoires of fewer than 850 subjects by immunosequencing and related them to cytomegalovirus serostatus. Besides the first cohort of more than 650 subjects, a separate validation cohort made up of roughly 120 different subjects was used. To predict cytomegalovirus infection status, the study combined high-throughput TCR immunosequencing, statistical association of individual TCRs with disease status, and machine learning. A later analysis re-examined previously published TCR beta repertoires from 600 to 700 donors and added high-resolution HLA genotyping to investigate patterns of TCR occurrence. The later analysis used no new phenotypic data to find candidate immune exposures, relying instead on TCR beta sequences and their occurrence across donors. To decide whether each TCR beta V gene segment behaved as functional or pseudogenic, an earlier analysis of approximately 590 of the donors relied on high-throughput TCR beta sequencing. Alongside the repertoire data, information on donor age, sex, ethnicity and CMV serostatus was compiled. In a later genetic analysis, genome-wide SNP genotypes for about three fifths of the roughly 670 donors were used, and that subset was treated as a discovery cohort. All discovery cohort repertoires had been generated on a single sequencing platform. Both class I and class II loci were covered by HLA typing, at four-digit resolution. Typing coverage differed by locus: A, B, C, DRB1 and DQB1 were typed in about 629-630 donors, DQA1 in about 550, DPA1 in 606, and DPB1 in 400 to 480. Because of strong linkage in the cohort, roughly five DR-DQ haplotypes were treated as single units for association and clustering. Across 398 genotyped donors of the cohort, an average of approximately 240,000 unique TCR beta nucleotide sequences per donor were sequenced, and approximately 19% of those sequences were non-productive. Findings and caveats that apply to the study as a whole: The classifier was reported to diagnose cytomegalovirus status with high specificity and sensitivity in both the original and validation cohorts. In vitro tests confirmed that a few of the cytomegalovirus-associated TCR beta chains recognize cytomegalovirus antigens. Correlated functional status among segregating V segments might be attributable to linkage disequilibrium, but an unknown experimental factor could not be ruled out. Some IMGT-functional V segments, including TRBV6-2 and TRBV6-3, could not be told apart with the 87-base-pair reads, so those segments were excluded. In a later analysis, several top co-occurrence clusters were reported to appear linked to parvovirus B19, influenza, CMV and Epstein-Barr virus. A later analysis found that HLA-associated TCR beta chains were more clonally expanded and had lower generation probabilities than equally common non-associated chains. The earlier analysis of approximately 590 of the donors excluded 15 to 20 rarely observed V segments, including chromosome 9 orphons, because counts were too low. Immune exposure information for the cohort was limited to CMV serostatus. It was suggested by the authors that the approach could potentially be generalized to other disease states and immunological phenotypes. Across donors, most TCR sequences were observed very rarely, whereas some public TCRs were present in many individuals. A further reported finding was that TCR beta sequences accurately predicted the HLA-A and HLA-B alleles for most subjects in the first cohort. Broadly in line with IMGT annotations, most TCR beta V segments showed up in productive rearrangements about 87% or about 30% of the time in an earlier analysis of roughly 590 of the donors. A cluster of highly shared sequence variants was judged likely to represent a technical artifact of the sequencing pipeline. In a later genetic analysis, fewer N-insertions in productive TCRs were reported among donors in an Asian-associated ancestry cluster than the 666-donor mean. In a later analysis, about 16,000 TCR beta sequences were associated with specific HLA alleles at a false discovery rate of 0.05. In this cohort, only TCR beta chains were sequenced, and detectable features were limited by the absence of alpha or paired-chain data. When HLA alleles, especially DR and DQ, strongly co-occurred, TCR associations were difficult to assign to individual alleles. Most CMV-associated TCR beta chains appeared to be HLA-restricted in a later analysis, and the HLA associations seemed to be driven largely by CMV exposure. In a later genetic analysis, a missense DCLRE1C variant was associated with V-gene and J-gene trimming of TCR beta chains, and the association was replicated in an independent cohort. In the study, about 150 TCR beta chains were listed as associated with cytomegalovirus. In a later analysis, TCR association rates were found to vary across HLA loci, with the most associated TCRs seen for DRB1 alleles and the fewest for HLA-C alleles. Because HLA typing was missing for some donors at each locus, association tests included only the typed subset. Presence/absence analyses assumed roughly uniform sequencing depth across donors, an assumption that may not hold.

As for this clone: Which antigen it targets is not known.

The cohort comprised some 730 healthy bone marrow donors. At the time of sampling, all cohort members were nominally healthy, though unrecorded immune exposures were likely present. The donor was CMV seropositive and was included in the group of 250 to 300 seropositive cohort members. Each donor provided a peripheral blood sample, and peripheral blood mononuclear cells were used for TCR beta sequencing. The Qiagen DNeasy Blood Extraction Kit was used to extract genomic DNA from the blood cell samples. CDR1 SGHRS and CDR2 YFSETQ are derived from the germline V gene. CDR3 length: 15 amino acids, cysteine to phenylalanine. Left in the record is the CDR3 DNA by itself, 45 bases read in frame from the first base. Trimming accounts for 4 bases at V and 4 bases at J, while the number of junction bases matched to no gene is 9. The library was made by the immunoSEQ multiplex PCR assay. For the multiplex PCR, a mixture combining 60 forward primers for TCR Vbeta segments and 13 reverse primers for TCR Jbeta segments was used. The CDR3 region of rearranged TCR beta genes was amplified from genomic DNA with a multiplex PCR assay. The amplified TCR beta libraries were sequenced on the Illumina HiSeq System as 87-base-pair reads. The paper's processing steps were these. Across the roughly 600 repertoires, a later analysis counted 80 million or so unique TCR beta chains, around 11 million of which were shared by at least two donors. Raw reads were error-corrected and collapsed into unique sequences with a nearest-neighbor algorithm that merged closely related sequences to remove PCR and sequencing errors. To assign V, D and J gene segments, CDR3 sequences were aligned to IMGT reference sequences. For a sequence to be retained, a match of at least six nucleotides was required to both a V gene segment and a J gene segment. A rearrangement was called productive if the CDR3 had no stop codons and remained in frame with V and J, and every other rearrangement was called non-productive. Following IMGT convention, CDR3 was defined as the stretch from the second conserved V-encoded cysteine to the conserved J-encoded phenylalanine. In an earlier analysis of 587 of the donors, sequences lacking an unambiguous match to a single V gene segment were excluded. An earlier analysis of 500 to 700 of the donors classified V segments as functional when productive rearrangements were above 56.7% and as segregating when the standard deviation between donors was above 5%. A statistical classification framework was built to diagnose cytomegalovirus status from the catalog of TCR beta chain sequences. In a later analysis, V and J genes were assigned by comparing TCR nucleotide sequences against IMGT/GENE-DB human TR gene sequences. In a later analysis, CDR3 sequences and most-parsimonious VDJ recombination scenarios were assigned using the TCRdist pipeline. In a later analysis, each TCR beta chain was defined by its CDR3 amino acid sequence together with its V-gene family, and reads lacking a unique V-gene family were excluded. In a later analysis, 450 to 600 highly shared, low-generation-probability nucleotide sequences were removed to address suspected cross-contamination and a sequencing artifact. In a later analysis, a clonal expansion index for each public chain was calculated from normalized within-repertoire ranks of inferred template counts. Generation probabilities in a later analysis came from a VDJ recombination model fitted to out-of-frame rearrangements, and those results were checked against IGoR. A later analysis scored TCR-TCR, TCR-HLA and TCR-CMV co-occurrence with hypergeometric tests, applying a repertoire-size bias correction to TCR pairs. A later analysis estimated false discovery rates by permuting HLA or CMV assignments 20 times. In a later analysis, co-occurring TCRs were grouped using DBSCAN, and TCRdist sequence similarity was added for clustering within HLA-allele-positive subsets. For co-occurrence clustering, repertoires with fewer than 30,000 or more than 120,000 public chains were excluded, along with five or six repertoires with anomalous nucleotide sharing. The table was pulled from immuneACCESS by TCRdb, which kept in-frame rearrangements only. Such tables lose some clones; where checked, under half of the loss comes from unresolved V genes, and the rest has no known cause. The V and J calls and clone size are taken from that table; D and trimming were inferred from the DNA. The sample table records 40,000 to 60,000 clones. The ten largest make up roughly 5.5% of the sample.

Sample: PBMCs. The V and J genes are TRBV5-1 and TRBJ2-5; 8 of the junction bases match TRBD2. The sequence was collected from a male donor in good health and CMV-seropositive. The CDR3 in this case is CASSPGLGGIETQYF. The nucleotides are TGCGCCAGCAGCCCGGGACTAGGAGGGATAGAGACCCAGTACTTC.